This entry lists 15 T cell receptor beta chains sequenced from one sample in a study of blood T cell repertoires in COVID-19. The protocol was immunoSEQ multiplex PCR, while the TCRdb copy is restricted to in-frame clones and leaves out a portion. Counted here are approximately 96,000 clones, roughly 90% occurring once; the ten biggest clones make up roughly 1.7%. Sequences were obtained from peripheral blood. These receptor sequences come from a man between 60 and 75 years old with acute or convalescent COVID-19.

The V gene is TRBV20-1, the J gene TRBJ2-2, with D hard to call. V was cut by 6 bases and J by 7 bases, with 12 bases left in between. In germline, CDR1 is DFQATT, CDR2 SNEGSKA (reference sequence). CDR3 size: 12 residues. Here the CDR3 reads CSASGAGGELFF. The CDR3 DNA sequence: TGCAGTGCGAGTGGAGCTGGCGGGGAGCTGTTTTTT.

The rearrangement links TRBV11-3 to TRBJ2-3; 9 positions agree with TRBD2. The germline gives CDR1 SGHNT, CDR2 YENEEA. This CDR3 spans 15 amino acids. V lost 8 bases to trimming and J lost 2 bases; unmatched junction nucleotides: 8. CDR3 DNA sequence: TGTGCCAGCGGGTATTCTAGCGGGATCACAGATACGCAGTATTTT. Translating gives CASGYSSGITDTQYF.

The genes are TRBV15 and TRBJ2-1; D perhaps matches TRBD1 (5 bases). Germline lookup yields CDR1 LNHNV and CDR2 YYDKDF (reference sequence). V shed 1 base and J shed 6 bases, with 13 bases lying between them. The length of the CDR3 is 15 residues. The CDR3 loop reads CATSRGGSSVNEQFF. The DNA for the CDR3 is TGTGCCACCAGCAGAGGGGGCTCCTCGGTCAATGAGCAGTTCTTC.

This clone has just a few counts. This chain uses TRBV5-5 with TRBJ1-3; D uncertain. The CDR3 length is 17 residues. Germline V gene lookup returns CDR1 SGHKS and CDR2 YYEKEE (reference sequence). Trimming removed 4 bases at V and 1 base at J, with 18 bases between. The CDR3 spells CASSLTPDRLSGNTIYF. CDR3 DNA: TGTGCCAGCAGCCTTACTCCAGATAGACTGTCTGGAAACACCATATATTTT.

This clone occurred once. The J gene is TRBJ2-1, the V gene TRBV15, with TRBD2 matching over 7 bases. With V trimmed by 5 bases and J by 4 bases, 11 bases remained unmatched. This CDR3 is 16 amino acids long. CDR1 and CDR2 (germline): LNHNV, YYDKDF (reference sequence). This CDR3 is CATSSPGAGRYNEQFF. In nucleotides, the CDR3 is TGTGCCACCAGCTCCCCAGGAGCGGGACGGTACAATGAGCAGTTCTTC.

This clone was seen a single time. The rearrangement links TRBV9 to TRBJ2-1; maybe TRBD2 (5 bases). CDR3 length: 14 amino acids. The V gene's germline CDR1 is SGDLS and CDR2 YYNGEE. Trimming shortened V by 0 bases and J by 6 bases, and 10 bases separated the two germline ends. CDR3: CASSVDPAVNEQFF. CDR3 in DNA: TGTGCCAGCAGCGTAGATCCAGCGGTCAATGAGCAGTTCTTC.

The chain couples TRBV5-4 to TRBJ1-3; possibly TRBD1 for D (5 bases). In germline, CDR1 is SGHNT, CDR2 YYREEE (reference sequence). V was cut by 3 bases and J by 1 base, with 8 bases left in between. This CDR3 region has 14 residues. Here the CDR3 DNA reads TGTGCCAGCAGCTCGCAGGGTTCTGGAAACACCATATATTTT. Its protein is CASSSQGSGNTIYF.

This clone was picked up a small number of times. V and J are TRBV28 and TRBJ1-1; D might be TRBD1 (5 bases). V was cut by 6 bases and J by 1 base, with 24 bases left in between. CDR1 and CDR2 (germline): MDHEN, SYDVKM. There are 18 residues in the CDR3. CDR3 in DNA: TGTGCCAGCAGATCGCCGCTGGGGAAGGGAGGGGAGAACACTGAAGCTTTCTTT. Encoded protein: CASRSPLGKGGENTEAFF.

This rearrangement joins TRBV5-1 to TRBJ1-3, with D perhaps TRBD1 (5 bases). This CDR3 comprises 15 residues. Germline lookup yields CDR1 SGHRS and CDR2 YFSETQ. The V and J ends lost 2 bases and 0 bases respectively, with 9 bases between them. The CDR3 DNA reads TGCGCCAGCAGCTTACAGGCGCTCTCTGGAAACACCATATATTTT. It codes for CASSLQALSGNTIYF.

The rearrangement joins TRBV10-3 to TRBJ2-7, with 13 nucleotides matching TRBD2. This CDR3 is 13 amino acids long. Per germline, CDR1 ENHRY and CDR2 SYGVKD. J gave up 9 bases and V 8 bases, and 7 bases lay outside the gene matches. The CDR3 sequence: CAIGGTSGNVQYF. The CDR3 bases are TGTGCCATCGGCGGGACTAGCGGGAACGTGCAGTACTTC.

The chain is built from TRBV15 and TRBJ2-1; D is uncertain. Trimming cost V 7 bases and J 5 bases, with 18 bases left between them. The V gene's germline CDR1 is LNHNV and CDR2 YYDKDF (reference sequence). This CDR3 region has 15 residues. DNA of the CDR3: TGTGCCACCATACCCGCGCGTCTTCCTCACAATGAGCAGTTCTTC. Amino acids: CATIPARLPHNEQFF.

CDR3 nucleotides: TGTGCCAGCAGTCCGACAGGGGACACCTACGAGCAGTACTTC. Translated, it gives CASSPTGDTYEQYF. The chain is built from TRBV28 and TRBJ2-7; 8 bases map to TRBD1. Germline CDR1 and CDR2: MDHEN and SYDVKM. This CDR3 has 14 residues. V was clipped by 5 bases and J by 2 bases; unmatched bases: 5.

The chain has TRBV6-5 and TRBJ2-1; D is unclear. V lost 2 bases and J lost 9, with 14 bases in between. CDR1 is MNHEY and CDR2 is SVGAGI in the germline V gene. The CDR3 length is 14 residues. The CDR3 DNA sequence: TGTGCCAGCAGTTACGACCGAGCTAGAGGTGAGCAGTTCTTC. Protein: CASSYDRARGEQFF.

The count of this clone is one. This chain links TRBV6-5 with TRBJ1-5; 7 bases match TRBD1. The length of the CDR3 is 16 residues. V shed 4 bases and J 0 bases; nucleotides not matched to a gene: 6. CDR1 is MNHEY and CDR2 is SVGAGI in the germline V gene. CDR3 coding DNA: TGTGCCAGCAGTTCCACCCAGGGGGATAGCAATCAGCCCCAGCATTTT. It translates to CASSSTQGDSNQPQHF.

The rearrangement uses TRBV7-9 and TRBJ1-3; a possible D gene is TRBD1 (5 bases). The CDR3 extends over 15 amino acids. Germline values: CDR1 SEHNR, CDR2 FQNEAQ (reference sequence). Trimming shortened V by 6 bases and J by 0 bases, and 12 bases separated the two germline ends. The CDR3 loop is CASRSDRDSGNTIYF. CDR3 coding DNA: TGTGCCAGCAGATCCGACAGAGACTCTGGAAACACCATATATTTT.